The rows below give T cell receptor beta chains drawn from one sample of a study of blood T cell repertoires in COVID-19. Some clones are missing from TCRdb's copy, which holds only in-frame ones; the method was immunoSEQ multiplex PCR. The profile shows about 120,000 clones, under 90% of them singletons. The sequencing input was peripheral blood. These receptors were taken from a woman aged 70-85 years with acute or convalescent COVID-19. Each CDR3 is given with its conserved first and last residue. A D gene is named only where the DNA matches it firmly. For some rows the clone size is stated as once, few or many, or as a class when expanded; others skip it.

v_gene	abundance	j_gene	d_gene	CDR3nt	CDR3aa
TRBV27	-	TRBJ1-5	-	TGTGCCAGCAGTTCTAGGACAGCCTTCAATCAGCCCCAGCATTTT	CASSSRTAFNQPQHF
TRBV2	-	TRBJ1-3	-	TGTGCCAGCAGTGAATCAGGGCTAAGCTCCGGAAACACCATATATTTT	CASSESGLSSGNTIYF
TRBV2	once	TRBJ2-5	TRBD1	TGTGCCAGCAGCCAACCAAGACAGGGAGAGACCCAGTACTTC	CASSQPRQGETQYF
TRBV5-6	-	TRBJ2-1	-	TGTGCCAGCAGCCTGCCCCTAGCGCTCCCGCAGTTCTTC	CASSLPLALPQFF
TRBV6-5	-	TRBJ2-3	TRBD2	TGTGCCAGCCATTTTCGGGGGGGCTCAGATACGCAGTATTTT	CASHFRGGSDTQYF
TRBV12-3/TRBV12-4	-	TRBJ2-5	-	TGTGCCAGCAGTTTACGCCTAAAAGAGACCCAGTACTTC	CASSLRLKETQYF
TRBV6-2/TRBV6-3	-	TRBJ2-5	-	TGTGCCAGCAGTTACGCTAGGAGCAGGGGTGAGACCCAGTACTTC	CASSYARSRGETQYF
TRBV7-8	-	TRBJ1-2	-	TGTGCCAGCAGCTTAGGTTCCAGCTATGGCTACACCTTC	CASSLGSSYGYTF
TRBV4-2	once	TRBJ2-2	TRBD2	TGTGCCAGCAGCCAAGCGGGGGGGAACACCGGGGAGCTGTTTTTT	CASSQAGGNTGELFF
TRBV7-6	-	TRBJ1-6	TRBD1	TGTGCCAGCAGCTTAGGGGGACAGGGAGCGGTACCCCTCCACTTT	CASSLGGQGAVPLHF
TRBV6-6	-	TRBJ1-5	-	TGTGCCAGCAGCGATCCACAGGGCCCCCTTAATCAGCCCCAGCATTTT	CASSDPQGPLNQPQHF
TRBV19	-	TRBJ1-1	-	TGTGCCAGTAGTATACGGGTGAACACTGAAGCTTTCTTT	CASSIRVNTEAFF
TRBV7-2	once	TRBJ1-1	-	TGTGCCAGCACCCCGACAGAGCTTCACACTGAAGCTTTCTTT	CASTPTELHTEAFF
TRBV5-8	-	TRBJ2-5	-	TGTGCCAGCAGCTTGATGGGGAGAGTGTGGGGGCAGGAGAAAGAGACCCAGTACTTC	CASSLMGRVWGQEKETQYF
TRBV24-1	many	TRBJ1-2	-	TGTGCCACCAGTGATACAGGGAGGGACTATGGCTACACCTTC	CATSDTGRDYGYTF
TRBV2	once	TRBJ1-1	-	TGTGCCAGCAGTTTTCAGGGGATCGGCACTGAAGCTTTCTTT	CASSFQGIGTEAFF
TRBV7-2	-	TRBJ2-1	TRBD1	TGTGCCAGCAGCCCAACGGGACAGGGAAATGAGCAGTTCTTC	CASSPTGQGNEQFF
TRBV30	-	TRBJ1-1	TRBD1	TGTGCCTGGAGTGTAAGGGGGCTACCAACAAGGGAAGCTTTCTTT	CAWSVRGLPTREAFF
TRBV30	few	TRBJ1-1	-	TGTGCCTTTAACTCAAACCCAAACACTGAAGCTTTCTTT	CAFNSNPNTEAFF
TRBV27	-	TRBJ2-5	-	TGTGCCAGCAGTTTACTTCGGGGAGAGACCCAGTACTTC	CASSLLRGETQYF
TRBV30	-	TRBJ1-2	TRBD1	TGTGCCTGGAGCCAGACAGGGTGGGGTGACTATGGCTACACCTTC	CAWSQTGWGDYGYTF
TRBV7-6	-	TRBJ1-5	-	TGTGCCAGCAGCTTAGATTACAATCAGCCCCAGCATTTT	CASSLDYNQPQHF
TRBV6-6	-	TRBJ2-3	-	TGTGCCAGCAGCGATGACCGGGGAACCACAGATACGCAGTATTTT	CASSDDRGTTDTQYF
TRBV6-5	-	TRBJ2-3	-	TGTGCCAGCACTAGGGACACATCTAGCACAGATACGCAGTATTTT	CASTRDTSSTDTQYF
TRBV11-3	few	TRBJ2-7	TRBD2	TGTGCCAGCAGATACTCTAGCGGGGGGGCAGACGAGCAGTACTTC	CASRYSSGGADEQYF
TRBV14	few	TRBJ1-6	TRBD1	TGTGCCAGCAGCCGGAGGGACAGGGGCTCACCCCTCCACTTT	CASSRRDRGSPLHF
TRBV29-1	-	TRBJ1-1	-	TGCAGCGTTGAAAAGGCTGCAGGCACTGAAGCTTTCTTT	CSVEKAAGTEAFF
TRBV7-2	-	TRBJ1-2	-	TGTGCCAGCAGCTTCCGTGACTTGGGGAGTTTAAACTATGGCTACACCTTC	CASSFRDLGSLNYGYTF
TRBV19	-	TRBJ1-1	TRBD1	TGTGCCAGCTTTAACAGGGGAGTCACTGAAGCTTTCTTT	CASFNRGVTEAFF
TRBV19	-	TRBJ1-1	TRBD1	TGTGCCAGTAGTATACTAAGGGGACAGGGGAGGACTGAAGCTTTCTTT	CASSILRGQGRTEAFF
TRBV7-2	-	TRBJ1-2	TRBD1	TGTGCCAGCAGCCGCGGGACAGGGGGTTATGGCTACACCTTC	CASSRGTGGYGYTF